Listed here is a single TCR beta chain. Its cognate antigen is unknown. Cell sorting was applied to PBMCs, and CD4+ and CD8+ T cells were collected. The data are from a study of CD8+ T cells in alopecia areata. Study-level points and caveats: Among the cells sequenced in scalp samples are also the resident alphabeta T cells of normal skin. Higher clonality than in normal scalp was seen in lesional scalp, especially alopecia totalis/universalis.

RNA, once extracted, was reverse transcribed into cDNA for use as the sequencing template. The table came from immunoSEQ multiplex PCR; TCRdb's copy has only in-frame clones and leaves some out. The data show around 190,000 clones, roughly three fifths seen once. This CDR3 contains 14 residues. V was trimmed by 8 bases and J by 1 base, leaving 14 bases between them. Germline-derived CDR1 and CDR2 are MNHNY and SVGAGI (reference sequence). Sample: CD8+ T cells sorted from blood. The TCR was taken from a human donor in good health. V gene TRBV6-6 combines with J gene TRBJ1-2, with unresolved D. The CDR3 DNA reads as TGTGCCAGCCGCCCGGCGGTCCTTAACTATGGCTACACCTTC. Amino acids: CASRPAVLNYGYTF.